This T cell receptor beta chain was retrieved from a study of blood T cell repertoires in COVID-19. The protocol was immunoSEQ multiplex PCR, while the TCRdb copy is restricted to in-frame clones and leaves out a portion. The table shows 250,000 to 350,000 clones, with nearly 90% occurring only once. The CDR3 runs 18 residues. Germline V CDR1 and CDR2: MNHEY, SMNVEV (reference sequence). J gave up 4 bases and V 5 bases, and 15 bases lay outside the gene matches. The rearrangement uses TRBV27 and TRBJ1-2; 11 nucleotides align to TRBD1. The material sequenced was PBMCs or T cells enriched from blood (not recorded which). The clonotype was recovered from a woman between 18 and 29 years old with acute COVID-19. CDR3 DNA: TGTGCCAGCAGTAACGAGCCGGGACAGGGGGTCCCTCGCTATGGCTACACCTTC. Its protein product is CASSNEPGQGVPRYGYTF.